One sample yielded the 27 T cell receptor beta chains listed below, sequenced in a study of T cells in Graves' hyperthyroidism and ophthalmopathy. The CDR3 regions of TCR beta were amplified from RNA transcripts. The HTBI primer set was used in a first-round RT-PCR of the TCR CDR3. TCRdb reanalysed the multiplex PCR reads using MiXCR and keeps one entry per CDR3 protein. The sample comprises under 400,000 distinct CDR3 sequences, roughly 14% of which are singletons, and 9.5% to 11% rests with the top ten. The sample comprised blood. These receptors all come from a woman aged 60-70 years with Graves' hyperthyroidism.

The chain links TRBV10-3 to TRBJ2-3, with TRBD2 identical over 7 bases. V lost 2 bases, J lost 10 bases, and 6 bases stayed unmatched. From germline, CDR1 is ENHRY and CDR2 SYGVKD. The CDR3 runs to 13 residues. CDR3 nucleotide sequence: TGTGCCATCAGTGAGCCGAGGACTAGATCGCAGTATTTT. It specifies CAISEPRTRSQYF.

This clonotype occurred many times. CDR3 amino acids: CATKRKRTDRPYEQYF. In nucleotides, the CDR3 is TGTGCCACCAAAAGAAAACGGACGGATCGGCCCTACGAGCAGTACTTC. This chain connects TRBV24-1 to TRBJ2-7; D call uncertain. In germline, CDR1 is KGHDR, CDR2 SFDVKD. The ends were cut back, 8 bases at V and 2 bases at J, with 21 bases in the middle. This CDR3 comprises 16 residues.

This clonotype appeared a few times. The chain uses TRBV6-1 and TRBJ2-1; D is unclear. Looked up from germline, CDR1 is MNHNS and CDR2 is SASEGT. The ends were cut back, 3 bases at V and 2 bases at J, with 14 bases in the middle. The CDR3 length is 16 residues. The CDR3 spells CASSEDPSPAYNEQFF. CDR3 coding DNA: TGTGCCAGCAGTGAGGACCCGTCACCAGCCTACAATGAGCAGTTCTTC.

Concerning this clonotype itself: The junction departs from the called germline gene at one end, perhaps through a read error. The chain carries TRBV12-3 or TRBV12-4 and TRBJ1-1, with D unclear. This CDR3 region has 15 residues. In nucleotides, the CDR3 is TGTGCCAGCAGTTTAGGGAGGACTGAGAACACTGAAGCTTCCTTT. The encoded protein is CASSLGRTENTEASF.

V usage is TRBV5-1 and J usage is TRBJ2-2; D possibly corresponds to TRBD2 (6 bases). Germline V gene data show CDR1 as SGHRS and CDR2 as YFSETQ. This CDR3 region has 14 residues. V lost 5 bases and J 6 bases, leaving 14 bases between the germline ends. CDR3 residues: CASRPGTSPGELFF. The DNA for the CDR3 is TGCGCCAGCAGGCCCGGGACTTCCCCCGGGGAGCTGTTTTTT.

This clonotype was counted many times. This rearrangement joins TRBV30 to TRBJ2-1; 10 bases map to TRBD2. The CDR3 is made up of 16 amino acids. V lost 1 base and J lost 5; bases outside the gene matches: 8. Germline V gives CDR1 GTSNPN, CDR2 SVGIG (reference sequence). CDR3 amino acids: CAWSAIGTSVNNEQFF. The DNA of the CDR3 is TGTGCCTGGAGTGCGATTGGGACTAGCGTAAACAATGAGCAGTTCTTC.

A note on this clonotype: This may arise from a read error, as a much more abundant clone is one base away. A read error is likely, as this CDR3 ends without the conserved phenylalanine or tryptophan. The chain recombines TRBV28 with TRBJ1-1; 12 bases are shared with TRBD1. The germline V gene encodes CDR1 MDHEN and CDR2 SYDVKM. The CDR3 extends over 17 amino acids. Trimming took 4 bases from V and 4 from J; bases not matched to a gene: 10. The CDR3 DNA follows: TGTGCCAGCAGTTCTCCCCAGGGACAGGGGGCAGTCACTGAAGCTTTCCTT. Amino acid sequence: CASSSPQGQGAVTEAFL.

This clonotype was found a few times. V gene TRBV5-1 combines with J gene TRBJ1-1; 8 bases match TRBD1. This CDR3 has 16 amino acids. V shed 3 bases, J shed 5 bases, and the junction held 12 bases outside the gene matches. Germline loops: CDR1 SGHRS, CDR2 YFSETQ. This CDR3 is CASSSDSDRVGTEAFF. The CDR3 bases are TGCGCCAGCAGCTCGGACTCGGACAGGGTGGGGACTGAAGCTTTCTTT.

This chain connects TRBV29-1 to TRBJ2-1; 10 nucleotides align to TRBD2. This CDR3 has 14 residues. V dropped 5 bases and J dropped 7; count of bases not matched to a gene: 8. Germline V gene sequence: CDR1 SQVTM, CDR2 ANQGSEA. Here the CDR3 reads CSVRGSSGSNEQFF. In DNA, the CDR3 is TGCAGCGTTCGGGGGTCTAGCGGGAGTAATGAGCAGTTCTTC.

This clonotype appeared many times. The CDR3, as DNA: TGTGCCAGCAGGAGGATGGGAAGCGTCTCCTACGAGCAGTACTTC. Amino acids: CASRRMGSVSYEQYF. The gene calls are TRBV28 and TRBJ2-7; D gene ambiguous. The germline CDR1 and CDR2 sequences are MDHEN and SYDVKM. The CDR3 runs to 15 residues. Trimming left V 6 bases short and J 0 bases short, with 15 bases between.

A few counts support this clonotype. The J gene is TRBJ2-7, the V gene TRBV11-3; tentative D call: TRBD2 (6 bases). Germline CDR1 reads SGHNT; CDR2 reads YENEEA. There are 14 residues in the CDR3. V lost 5 bases, J lost 1 base, and 12 bases lay in between. The CDR3 DNA reads as TGTGCCAGCAGCACCGAACGGGGGTCCTACGAGCAGTACTTC. It specifies CASSTERGSYEQYF.

In this sample, this clonotype turned up a few times. The genes are TRBV7-9 and TRBJ2-1; 9 bases are shared with TRBD2. V dropped 4 bases and J dropped 6; count of bases not matched to a gene: 7. Germline CDR1 and CDR2: SEHNR and FQNEAQ (reference sequence). The CDR3 sequence is 15 residues long. CDR3 in amino acids: CASSSGLAHPNEQFF. The CDR3 DNA reads as TGTGCCAGCAGCTCAGGACTAGCGCACCCCAATGAGCAGTTCTTC.

This clonotype was recorded many times. The V and J genes are TRBV7-8 and TRBJ2-5; D gene ambiguous. Deletions cut 5 bases from V and 5 bases from J, with 18 bases between. The CDR3 contains 15 residues. Germline V gene data show CDR1 as SGHVS and CDR2 as FQNEAQ. CDR3 amino acids: CASSPRYASSETQYF. Written as DNA, the CDR3 is TGTGCCAGCAGCCCCCGATATGCCAGTTCGGAGACCCAGTACTTC.

This clonotype was recorded at least ten times. The chain employs TRBV3-1 and TRBJ1-1; D not resolved. Germline loops: CDR1 LGHDT, CDR2 YNNKEL (reference sequence). V was shortened by 0 bases and J by 1 base, with 6 bases between the two germline ends. This CDR3 is built from 14 residues. The CDR3 reads CASSQEMGNTEAFF. The DNA for the CDR3 is TGTGCCAGCAGCCAAGAAATGGGGAACACTGAAGCTTTCTTT. The complete variable domain, with remaining parts taken from reference TRBV3-1 and TRBJ1-1, reads DTAVSQTPKYLVTQMGNDKSIKCEQNLGHDTMYWYKQDSKKFLKIMFSYNNKELIINETVPNRFSPKSPDKAHLNLHINSLELGDSAVYFCASSQEMGNTEAFFGQGTRLTVV.

This CDR3 reads CASGGGMTYNEQFF. As DNA, the CDR3 is TGTGCCAGTGGAGGGGGGATGACCTACAATGAGCAGTTCTTC. V and J are TRBV27 and TRBJ2-1, with D perhaps assigned TRBD1 or TRBD2 (6 bases each). This CDR3 region has 14 residues. The germline V gene encodes CDR1 MNHEY and CDR2 SMNVEV (reference sequence). Trimming left V 9 bases short and J 2 bases short, with 14 bases between.

This clonotype was seen ten or more times. The CDR3 sequence is CASRPGLAGANEQFF. The CDR3 DNA reads as TGTGCCAGCAGACCGGGACTAGCGGGAGCCAATGAGCAGTTCTTC. V usage is TRBV7-9 and J usage is TRBJ2-1, with 14 bases identical to TRBD2. V dropped 6 bases and J dropped 6; count of bases not matched to a gene: 4. Germline V gene sequence: CDR1 SEHNR, CDR2 FQNEAQ (reference sequence). The CDR3 runs 15 residues.

This clonotype has a count of ten or more. This chain uses TRBV9 with TRBJ1-2, with D possibly TRBD1 on 6 matching bases. The germline CDR1 and CDR2 sequences are SGDLS and YYNGEE. Trimming left V 3 bases short and J 2 bases short, with 11 bases between. The CDR3 has 14 residues. This CDR3 is CASSAQQGNYGYTF. The CDR3 DNA is TGTGCCAGCAGCGCCCAACAGGGAAACTATGGCTACACCTTC. Filled out from reference TRBV9 and TRBJ1-2, the complete variable domain reads DSGVTQTPKHLITATGQRVTLRCSPRSGDLSVYWYQQSLDQGLQFLIQYYNGEERAKGNILERFSAQQFPDLHSELNLSSLELGDSALYFCASSAQQGNYGYTFGSGTRLTVV.

Notes on this clonotype: A much bigger clone sits one base away, suggesting this may be a read error. The chain's CDR3 is CASSYFDMDTEAFF. DNA for the CDR3: TGTGCCAGCAGTTACTTCGACATGGACACTGAAGCTTTCTTT. The V and J genes are TRBV6-5 and TRBJ1-1; D uncertain. CDR1 and CDR2 from the germline V gene are MNHEY and SVGAGI. The length of the CDR3 is 14 residues. The V end lost 1 base, the J end lost 3 bases, and 9 bases lay between the germline ends.

In this sample, this clonotype turned up many times. The chain employs TRBV30 and TRBJ2-3; 7 bases map to TRBD1. This CDR3 spans 14 amino acids. CDR1 and CDR2 (germline): GTSNPN, SVGIG (reference sequence). V shed 7 bases, J shed 4 bases, and the junction held 11 bases outside the gene matches. CDR3 nucleotide sequence: TGTGCCTATAAAAAAACAGGGGCAGCAGATACGCAGTATTTT. Translation gives CAYKKTGAADTQYF.

This clonotype occurred many times. V gene TRBV28 combines with J gene TRBJ1-2, with D unresolved. CDR3 length: 13 residues. Germline assignment: CDR1 MDHEN and CDR2 SYDVKM. Trimming removed 3 bases from V and 4 bases from J, with 9 bases in between. The CDR3: CASSFGGSYGYTF. CDR3 DNA: TGTGCCAGCAGTTTTGGTGGGAGCTATGGCTACACCTTC.

This clonotype was observed at least ten times. The rearrangement links TRBV5-1 to TRBJ2-5, with D possibly matching TRBD1 (6 bases). V dropped 0 bases and J dropped 4 bases, with 10 bases sitting between them. Germline CDR1 and CDR2: SGHRS and YFSETQ. The CDR3 runs to 14 residues. The CDR3, as DNA: TGCGCCAGCAGCTTGGGACAGGCGGGAGAGACCCAGTACTTC. Its translation: CASSLGQAGETQYF.

The table lists this clonotype with a few counts. The gene calls are TRBV6-1 and TRBJ1-2, with a weak D call TRBD1 (5 bases). CDR3 size: 16 residues. CDR1 MNHNS and CDR2 SASEGT come from the germline V gene. The V end lost 5 bases, the J end lost 1 base, and 17 bases lay between the germline ends. CDR3 bases: TGTGCCAGCAGTTCCTCCGAACCGACAGTTAACTATGGCTACACCTTC. Amino acid sequence: CASSSSEPTVNYGYTF.

J is TRBJ1-2 and V is TRBV5-4; no definite D call. Trimming pared 1 base from V and 1 base from J, leaving 11 bases between. Germline-derived CDR1 and CDR2 are SGHNT and YYREEE (reference sequence). CDR3 length equals 15 residues. The CDR3 region has the DNA TGTGCCAGCAGCTTGAGGAGGGAAAGTAACTATGGCTACACCTTC. Translation gives CASSLRRESNYGYTF. Full variable domain (missing parts from reference TRBV5-4 and TRBJ1-2): ETGVTQSPTHLIKTRGQQVTLRCSSQSGHNTVSWYQQALGQGPQFIFQYYREEENGRGNFPPRFSGLQFPNYSSELNVNALELDDSALYLCASSLRRESNYGYTFGSGTRLTVV.

This clonotype has ten or more counts. J is TRBJ1-2 and V is TRBV30; D possibly corresponds to TRBD1 (5 bases). The CDR3 length is 13 residues. Germline-derived CDR1 and CDR2 are GTSNPN and SVGIG (reference sequence). V lost 1 base to trimming and J lost 1 base, with 7 bases between them. The CDR3 nucleotides are TGTGCCTGGAGTGGGGGGATTAACTATGGCTACACCTTC. This sequence encodes CAWSGGINYGYTF.

This clonotype was observed at least ten times. The gene calls are TRBV30 and TRBJ1-4, with D maybe TRBD1 (5 bases). Germline values: CDR1 GTSNPN, CDR2 SVGIG (reference sequence). The CDR3 length is 14 residues. The germline V and J ends were trimmed by 3 bases and 0 bases, with 8 bases remaining between them. As DNA, the CDR3 is TGTGCCTGGAGGACAGAAGCAACTAATGAAAAACTGTTTTTT. It is translated as CAWRTEATNEKLFF.

J is TRBJ2-1 and V is TRBV5-1; a weak D match, TRBD1 (5 bases). Germline V gives CDR1 SGHRS, CDR2 YFSETQ. The CDR3 sequence is 15 residues long. V lost 0 bases to trimming and J lost 2 bases, with 9 bases between them. The CDR3 is CASSLGWTTYNEQFF. DNA of the CDR3: TGCGCCAGCAGCTTGGGCTGGACAACCTACAATGAGCAGTTCTTC.

This clonotype was seen ten or more times. The chain joins TRBV5-1 to TRBJ2-5, with 8 bases that match TRBD2. V gave up 3 bases and J gave up 5 bases; unmatched junction bases: 12. Germline V gives CDR1 SGHRS, CDR2 YFSETQ. This CDR3 spans 16 amino acids. The CDR3 here is CASSSHRTSWAETQYF. CDR3 sequence (DNA): TGCGCCAGCAGCTCCCATCGGACTAGCTGGGCGGAGACCCAGTACTTC.